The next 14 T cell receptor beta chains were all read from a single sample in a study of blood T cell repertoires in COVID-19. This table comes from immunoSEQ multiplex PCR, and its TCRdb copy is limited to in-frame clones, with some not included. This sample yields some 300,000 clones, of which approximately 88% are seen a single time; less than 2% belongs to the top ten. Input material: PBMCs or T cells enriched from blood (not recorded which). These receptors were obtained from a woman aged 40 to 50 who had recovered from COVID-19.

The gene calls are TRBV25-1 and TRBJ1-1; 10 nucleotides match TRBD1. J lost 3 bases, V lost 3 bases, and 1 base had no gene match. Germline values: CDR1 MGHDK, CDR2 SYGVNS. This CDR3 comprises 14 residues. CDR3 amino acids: CASSDGTGDTEAFF. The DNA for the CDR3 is TGTGCCAGCAGTGACGGGACAGGGGACACTGAAGCTTTCTTT. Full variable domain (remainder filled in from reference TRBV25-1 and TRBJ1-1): EADIYQTPRYLVIGTGKKITLECSQTMGHDKMYWYQQDPGMELHLIHYSYGVNSTEKGDLSSESTVSRIRTEHFPLTLESARPSHTSQYLCASSDGTGDTEAFFGQGTRLTVV.

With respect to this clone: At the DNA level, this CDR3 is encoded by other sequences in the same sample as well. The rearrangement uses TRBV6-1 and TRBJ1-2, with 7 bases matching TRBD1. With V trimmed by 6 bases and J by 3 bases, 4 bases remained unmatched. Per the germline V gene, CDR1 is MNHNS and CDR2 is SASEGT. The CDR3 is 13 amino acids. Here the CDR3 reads CASSPTGDYGYTF. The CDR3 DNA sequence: TGTGCCAGCAGCCCTACAGGGGACTATGGCTACACCTTC.

CDR3 DNA sequence: TGTGCCAGCTCACAAACTACTAGCGGGGCCTACAATGAGCAGTTCTTC. Translating gives CASSQTTSGAYNEQFF. The J gene is TRBJ2-1, the V gene TRBV18; 10 bases fit TRBD2. Germline CDR1 reads KGHSH; CDR2 reads LQKENI. J was trimmed by 2 bases and V by 4 bases; bases with no gene match: 5. This CDR3 comprises 16 residues.

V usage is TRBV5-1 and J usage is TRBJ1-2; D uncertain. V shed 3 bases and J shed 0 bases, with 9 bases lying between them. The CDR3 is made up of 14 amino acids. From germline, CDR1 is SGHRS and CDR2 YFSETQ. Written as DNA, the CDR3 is TGCGCCAGCAGCTCCACCGGGACTAACTATGGCTACACCTTC. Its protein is CASSSTGTNYGYTF.

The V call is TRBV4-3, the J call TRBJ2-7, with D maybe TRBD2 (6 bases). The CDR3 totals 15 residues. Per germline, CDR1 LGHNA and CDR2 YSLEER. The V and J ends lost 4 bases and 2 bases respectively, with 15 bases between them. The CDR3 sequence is CASSRVIAATYEQYF. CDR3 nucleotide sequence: TGCGCCAGCAGCCGCGTGATAGCGGCCACCTACGAGCAGTACTTC.

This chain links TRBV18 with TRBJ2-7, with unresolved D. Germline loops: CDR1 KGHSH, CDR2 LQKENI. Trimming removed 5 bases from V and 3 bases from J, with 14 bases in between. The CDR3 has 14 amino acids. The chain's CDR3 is CASSSRTEIYEQYF. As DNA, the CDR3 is TGTGCCAGCTCAAGCCGTACAGAAATCTACGAGCAGTACTTC.

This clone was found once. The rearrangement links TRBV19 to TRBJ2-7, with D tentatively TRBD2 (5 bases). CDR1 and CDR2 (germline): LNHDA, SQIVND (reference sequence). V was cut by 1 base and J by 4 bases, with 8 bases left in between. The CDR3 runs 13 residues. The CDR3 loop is CASSIGSGYEQYF. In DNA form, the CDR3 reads TGTGCCAGTAGTATAGGGAGCGGATACGAGCAGTACTTC. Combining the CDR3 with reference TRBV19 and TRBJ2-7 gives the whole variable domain DGGITQSPKYLFRKEGQNVTLSCEQNLNHDAMYWYRQDPGQGLRLIYYSQIVNDFQKGDIAEGYSVSREKKESFPLTVTSAQKNPTAFYLCASSIGSGYEQYFGPGTRLTVT.

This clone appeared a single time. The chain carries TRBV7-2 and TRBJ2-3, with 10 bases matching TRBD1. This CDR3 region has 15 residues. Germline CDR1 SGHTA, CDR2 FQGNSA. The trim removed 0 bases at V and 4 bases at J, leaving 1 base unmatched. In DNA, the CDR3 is TGTGCCAGCAGCTTAGCGGGACAGGGGCCAGATACGCAGTATTTT. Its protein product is CASSLAGQGPDTQYF.

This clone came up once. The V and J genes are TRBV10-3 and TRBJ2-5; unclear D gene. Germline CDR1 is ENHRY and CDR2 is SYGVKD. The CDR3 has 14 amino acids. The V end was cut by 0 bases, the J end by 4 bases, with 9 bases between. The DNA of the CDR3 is TGTGCCATCAGTGAGTCGACCACAGCAGAGACCCAGTACTTC. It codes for CAISESTTAETQYF.

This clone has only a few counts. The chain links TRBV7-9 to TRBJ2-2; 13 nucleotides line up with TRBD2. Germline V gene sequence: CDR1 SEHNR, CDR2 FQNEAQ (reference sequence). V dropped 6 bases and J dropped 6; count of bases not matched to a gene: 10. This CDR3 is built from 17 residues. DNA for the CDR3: TGTGCCAGCAGTCGGACTGGACTAGCGGGAGAATCCGGGGAGCTGTTTTTT. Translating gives CASSRTGLAGESGELFF.

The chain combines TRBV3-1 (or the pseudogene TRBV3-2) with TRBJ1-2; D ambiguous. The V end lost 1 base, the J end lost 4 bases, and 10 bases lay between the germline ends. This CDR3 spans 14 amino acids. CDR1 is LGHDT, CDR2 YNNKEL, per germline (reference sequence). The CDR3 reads CASSQGEWAYGYTF. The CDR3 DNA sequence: TGTGCCAGCAGCCAAGGGGAGTGGGCCTATGGCTACACCTTC.

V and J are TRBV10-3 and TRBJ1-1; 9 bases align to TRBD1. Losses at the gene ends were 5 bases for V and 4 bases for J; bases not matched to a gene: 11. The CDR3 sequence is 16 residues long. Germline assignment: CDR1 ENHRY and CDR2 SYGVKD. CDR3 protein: CAISLLKQGASTEAFF. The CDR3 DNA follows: TGTGCCATCAGTCTTCTGAAACAGGGGGCGAGCACTGAAGCTTTCTTT.

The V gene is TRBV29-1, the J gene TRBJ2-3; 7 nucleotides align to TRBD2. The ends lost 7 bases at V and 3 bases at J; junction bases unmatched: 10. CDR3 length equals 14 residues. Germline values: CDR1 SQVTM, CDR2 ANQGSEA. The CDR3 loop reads CSGLTRGITDTQYF. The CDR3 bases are TGCAGCGGACTTACGCGGGGGATAACAGATACGCAGTATTTT.

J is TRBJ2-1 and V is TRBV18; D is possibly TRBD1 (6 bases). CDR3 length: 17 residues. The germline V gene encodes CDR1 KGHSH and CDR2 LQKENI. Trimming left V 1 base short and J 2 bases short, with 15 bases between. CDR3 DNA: TGTGCCAGCTCACCACTTCGGCAGGGGAAGACCTACAATGAGCAGTTCTTC. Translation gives CASSPLRQGKTYNEQFF.